This paragraph covers one T cell receptor (beta chain) sequence. Its antigen is currently unknown. The germline V gene encodes CDR1 SNHLY and CDR2 FYNNEI. V lost 7 bases and J lost 0; bases outside the gene matches: 6. There are 14 residues in the CDR3. Sample donors were healthy Caucasian individuals that came from Russia, aged roughly 6 to 100. It was with a sample-barcoded 5' primer and a J-beta primer mix that a second PCR of roughly 7 to 12 cycles was run. Every sample produced at least 3 million CDR3-containing paired-end reads. TCRdb called the 5' RACE reads again in MiXCR, with one record for every CDR3 protein. The sample shows about 900,000 distinct CDR3 sequences, around 62% of them seen only once. The data originate from a study of blood T cells in healthy people across ages. Study-wide results and limits: With age, beta diversity per million T cells declined roughly linearly, significantly by over 35. Greater diversity and more naive CD4+ cells were seen in long-lived donors than in aged donors.

This chain uses TRBV2 with TRBJ2-7; the match to TRBD1 covers 7 bases. The source material was blood. This receptor was identified in a man younger than 45 in good health. CDR3 region: CASMLGTDSYEQYF. The CDR3 bases are TGTGCCAGCATGCTTGGGACAGACTCCTACGAGCAGTACTTC.